Listed below are T cell receptor beta chains from one sample, sequenced in a study of control samples from healthy donors and cancer patients. Repertoires were generated with immunoSEQ multiplex PCR, while TCRdb's copy carries only in-frame clones and drops some. Counted here are about 35,000 clones, approximately 93% occurring once; the ten biggest clones make up 1.7%. Sequenced material: PBMCs. Receptors originate from a man aged 40-55 years with colorectal cancer. CDR3s include the opening cysteine and the closing phenylalanine or tryptophan. Each record gives: V gene, J gene, CDR3 length, CDR3 protein.

>TRBV3-1/TRBV3-2|TRBJ1-5|14
CASSQDPGVQPQHF
>TRBV9|TRBJ2-1|16
CASSGDTSGSYNEQFF
>TRBV19|TRBJ2-5|12
CASSMAGLDQYF
>TRBV7-8|TRBJ2-3|14
CASSLEMIGSGQYF
>TRBV6-1|TRBJ2-7|15
CASRDRQGTPYEQYF
>TRBV7-9|TRBJ1-5|14
CASSGTGGLQPQHF
>TRBV18|TRBJ2-1|18
CASSPQSPAGATYNEQFF
>TRBV27|TRBJ2-7|13
CASFEDRQHEQYF
>TRBV6-2/TRBV6-3|TRBJ2-1|16
CASSYSTSGGSNEQFF
>TRBV9|TRBJ2-1|19
CASSVGGSGGASSYNEQFF
>TRBV7-2|TRBJ1-6|14
CASSLVSVGSPLHF
>TRBV11-2|TRBJ1-1|15
CASRRGQGQNTEAFF
>TRBV7-3|TRBJ2-2|15
CASSLKLAGTGELFF
>TRBV21-1|TRBJ2-3|17
CASGDLRENFSTDTQYF
>TRBV19|TRBJ1-4|18
CASSKRRQGAATNEKLFF
>TRBV9|TRBJ2-3|16
CASSVVTGTSTDTQYF
>TRBV19|TRBJ1-1|15
CASSIADAGPTEAFF
>TRBV9|TRBJ2-2|17
CASSVDGLAGRTGELFF
>TRBV2|TRBJ1-6|14
CASSGGQPNSPLHF
>TRBV6-5|TRBJ1-2|15
CASSYGRTANYGYTF
>TRBV19|TRBJ1-4|17
CASSNRDRSTTNEKLFF
>TRBV19|TRBJ1-3|13
CASSTGNGNTIYF
>TRBV5-6|TRBJ2-2|15
CASTPLGQGTGELFF
>TRBV7-3|TRBJ2-1|15
CASSPTSGAYNEQFF
>TRBV2|TRBJ1-2|13
CASSEKGLGGYTF